These 30 T cell receptor beta chains came from one sample sequenced in a study of identical twins. Via MiXCR, TCRdb re-called the 5' RACE reads, giving one row per CDR3 protein. In the table there are 250,000 to 300,000 distinct CDR3 sequences, roughly 8% of which are singletons. These data also formed part of another study, on yellow fever vaccine responses in identical twins.

The material sequenced was CD8+ T cells sorted from blood. The source of these receptors is a woman aged 18 to 35 in good health.

Many counts were recorded for this clonotype. The V call is TRBV5-5, the J call TRBJ2-7; unclear D gene. In germline, CDR1 is SGHKS, CDR2 YYEKEE (reference sequence). The CDR3 runs 13 residues. Trimming removed 4 bases at V and 3 bases at J, with 11 bases between. The DNA for the CDR3 is TGTGCCAGCAGCCCCAGGACGGACTACGAGCAGTACTTC. This translates into CASSPRTDYEQYF. The complete variable domain, with remaining parts taken from reference TRBV5-5 and TRBJ2-7, reads DAGVTQSPTHLIKTRGQQVTLRCSPISGHKSVSWYQQVLGQGPQFIFQYYEKEERGRGNFPDRFSARQFPNYSSELNVNALLLGDSALYLCASSPRTDYEQYFGPGTRLTVT.

The chain combines TRBV28 with TRBJ2-3; 8 bases map to TRBD1. The junction had 10 bases not matched to a gene; V was cut back by 3 bases and J by 2 bases. The CDR3 is made up of 17 amino acids. In germline, CDR1 is MDHEN, CDR2 SYDVKM. For the CDR3, the DNA is TGTGCCAGCAGTTTTGCCCCGGGACAGGAGACCACAGATACGCAGTATTTT. Translating it yields CASSFAPGQETTDTQYF.

The chain uses TRBV5-1 and TRBJ2-3; TRBD2 agrees at 13 bases. Germline V gene data show CDR1 as SGHRS and CDR2 as YFSETQ. There are 17 residues in the CDR3. Trimming took 4 bases from V and 6 from J; bases not matched to a gene: 11. CDR3 in amino acids: CASSPGAGLAGTDTQYF. The CDR3 bases are TGCGCCAGCAGCCCTGGAGCGGGACTAGCGGGAACTGATACGCAGTATTTT.

The chain joins TRBV27 to TRBJ1-1; D is unclear. Trimming pared 2 bases from V and 0 bases from J, leaving 10 bases between. This CDR3 contains 15 residues. Per the germline V gene, CDR1 is MNHEY and CDR2 is SMNVEV (reference sequence). CDR3 protein: CASSLLEGMNTEAFF. In DNA form, the CDR3 reads TGTGCCAGCAGTTTACTAGAGGGAATGAACACTGAAGCTTTCTTT.

This clonotype was counted many times. V gene TRBV27 combines with J gene TRBJ2-3; D not certain. The CDR3 is 13 residues long. Germline V gene lookup returns CDR1 MNHEY and CDR2 SMNVEV (reference sequence). V was trimmed by 4 bases and J by 2 bases, leaving 7 bases between them. CDR3 DNA: TGTGCCAGCAGTTGGCAGTTCACAGATACGCAGTATTTT. It encodes CASSWQFTDTQYF.

The genes are TRBV4-2 and TRBJ2-7; D is undetermined. Germline CDR1 is LGHNA and CDR2 is YNFKEQ. This CDR3 is built from 14 residues. The V end lost 1 base, the J end lost 2 bases, and 9 bases lay between the germline ends. The CDR3 nucleotides are TGTGCCAGCAGCCAAGGCACTACCGCCTACGAGCAGTACTTC. The encoded protein is CASSQGTTAYEQYF.

The chain couples TRBV20-1 to TRBJ2-1; TRBD2 aligns across 9 bases. The V segment lost 4 bases and the J segment 7 bases; nucleotides outside the gene matches: 14. There are 16 residues in the CDR3. The germline CDR1 and CDR2 sequences are DFQATT and SNEGSKA (reference sequence). For the CDR3, the DNA is TGCAGTGCTACCCTTGTCTTAGCGGGAGCTTTTAATGAGCAGTTCTTC. This translates into CSATLVLAGAFNEQFF.

This clonotype has more than one count but fewer than ten. The junction and the germline gene differ at one end; a read error may be behind it. This chain's CDR3 is CASSETRGGELFF. Here the CDR3 DNA reads TGTGCTAGCAGCGAGACACGAGGCGGGGAGCTGTTTTTT. J is TRBJ2-2 and V is TRBV7-7; no definite D call. This CDR3 has 13 residues. Germline V CDR1 and CDR2: SSHAT, FNYEAQ (reference sequence).

This rearrangement joins TRBV9 to TRBJ2-2, with D hard to call. CDR1 is SGDLS, CDR2 YYNGEE, per germline. V was pared by 3 bases and J by 7 bases, with 19 bases between. This CDR3 has 16 amino acids. Here the CDR3 reads CASSARTGRGVGELFF. The CDR3 bases are TGTGCCAGCAGCGCCCGGACGGGCAGAGGAGTCGGGGAGCTGTTTTTT.

V gene TRBV14 combines with J gene TRBJ2-1; D unresolved. CDR1 is SGHDN, CDR2 FVKESK, per germline. The V end lost 0 bases, the J end lost 0 bases, and 12 bases lay between the germline ends. The CDR3 contains 17 residues. DNA of the CDR3: TGTGCCAGCAGCCAAGAACACCTTACGAGCTCCTACAATGAGCAGTTCTTC. This gives the protein CASSQEHLTSSYNEQFF.

This clonotype was observed a few times. The V gene is TRBV4-2, the J gene TRBJ2-7, with TRBD1 matching 8 bases. J gave up 3 bases and V 4 bases, and 17 bases lay outside the gene matches. From germline, CDR1 is LGHNA and CDR2 YNFKEQ. The CDR3 loop spans 18 amino acids. The CDR3 reads CASSPWPQGVDIGYEQYF. CDR3 DNA: TGTGCCAGCAGCCCCTGGCCACAGGGGGTAGATATTGGCTACGAGCAGTACTTC.

This clonotype appeared many times. This rearrangement joins TRBV7-2 to TRBJ1-2; D gene ambiguous. Between the trimmed V and J ends, which lost 5 bases and 4 bases, there was a span of 11 bases. CDR3 length: 13 residues. The germline V gene has CDR1 SGHTA and CDR2 FQGNSA. This CDR3 is CASSLPESYGYTF. CDR3 DNA sequence: TGTGCCAGCAGCCTTCCCGAAAGCTATGGCTACACCTTC. The variable domain in full, with the rest retrieved from reference TRBV7-2 and TRBJ1-2, is GAGVSQSPSNKVTEKGKDVELRCDPISGHTALYWYRQSLGQGLEFLIYFQGNSAPDKSGLPSDRFSAERTGGSVSTLTIQRTQQEDSAVYLCASSLPESYGYTFGSGTRLTVV.

Many counts were recorded for this clonotype. J is TRBJ1-1 and V is TRBV29-1, with TRBD1 identical over 7 bases. The CDR3 has 12 residues. V trimming: 6 bases; J trimming: 4 bases; junction bases outside the gene matches: 5. Per the germline V gene, CDR1 is SQVTM and CDR2 is ANQGSEA. The CDR3 reads CSVRQGGTEAFF. The CDR3 nucleotides are TGCAGCGTCCGACAGGGAGGCACTGAAGCTTTCTTT. Full variable domain (missing parts from reference TRBV29-1 and TRBJ1-1): SAVISQKPSRDICQRGTSLTIQCQVDSQVTMMFWYRQQPGQSLTLIATANQGSEATYESGFVIDKFPISRPNLTFSTLTVSNMSPEDSSIYLCSVRQGGTEAFFGQGTRLTVV.

In this sample, this clonotype turned up many times. This chain links TRBV28 with TRBJ2-3; 13 positions match TRBD2. This CDR3 has 17 amino acids. With 7 bases clipped from V and 6 bases from J, the junction kept 13 bases outside the gene matches. CDR1 is MDHEN and CDR2 is SYDVKM in the germline V gene. CDR3 in DNA: TGTGCCAGCACCCAACCCGGACTAGCGGGAGTGGCTGATACGCAGTATTTT. As protein: CASTQPGLAGVADTQYF.

This clonotype was seen more than once but under ten times. The rearrangement uses TRBV5-1 and TRBJ2-1, with 8 bases matching TRBD1. The CDR3 spans 15 residues. The germline gives CDR1 SGHRS, CDR2 YFSETQ. V was pared by 2 bases and J by 7 bases, with 8 bases of the junction left unmatched. As DNA, the CDR3 is TGCGCCAGCAGCTTCATACAGGGGGTAATAAATGAGCAGTTCTTC. Its translation: CASSFIQGVINEQFF.

This clonotype was observed at least ten times. V is TRBV20-1 and J is TRBJ1-2; D ambiguous. Germline lookup yields CDR1 DFQATT and CDR2 SNEGSKA (reference sequence). The CDR3 sequence is 14 residues long. V shed 4 bases and J shed 0 bases, with 12 bases lying between them. Here the CDR3 DNA reads TGCAGTGCTATTCCGACAACCCCTAACTATGGCTACACCTTC. Its translation is CSAIPTTPNYGYTF.

This clonotype has at least ten counts. The chain is built from TRBV29-1 and TRBJ2-7, with D perhaps assigned TRBD1 or TRBD2 (6 bases each). The CDR3 runs 13 residues. Trimming shortened V by 7 bases and J by 5 bases, and 18 bases separated the two germline ends. Germline V gives CDR1 SQVTM, CDR2 ANQGSEA. In DNA, the CDR3 is TGCAGCGCCAGGAGGGCAGGGGCCGACGAGCAGTACTTC. Residues: CSARRAGADEQYF.

This clonotype has just a few counts. The chain is built from TRBV29-1 and TRBJ2-1; D not certain. V was trimmed by 3 bases and J by 0 bases, leaving 9 bases between them. The germline V gene encodes CDR1 SQVTM and CDR2 ANQGSEA. The CDR3 contains 14 residues. The CDR3 DNA reads TGCAGCGTTGACTCGGAGAGCTCCTACAATGAGCAGTTCTTC. Encoded protein: CSVDSESSYNEQFF.

Many counts were recorded for this clonotype. This chain uses TRBV4-3 with TRBJ2-7, with D tentatively TRBD1 (6 bases). The CDR3 totals 18 residues. Deletions cut 0 bases from V and 2 bases from J, with 20 bases between. Germline lookup yields CDR1 LGHNA and CDR2 YSLEER. CDR3 sequence (DNA): TGCGCCAGCAGCCAAGAGGGGGCTCCTAATACAGGCGCCTACGAGCAGTACTTC. This translates into CASSQEGAPNTGAYEQYF.

Here the CDR3 reads CASSGSRTGPSPLHF. The DNA of the CDR3 is TGTGCCAGCAGCGGGTCTAGGACAGGGCCCTCACCCCTCCACTTT. The V gene is TRBV7-9, the J gene TRBJ1-6; TRBD1 aligns across 8 bases. The CDR3 spans 15 residues. With 5 bases clipped from V and 10 bases from J, the junction kept 10 bases outside the gene matches. Germline values: CDR1 SEHNR, CDR2 FQNEAQ (reference sequence).

This clonotype has only a few counts. The gene calls are TRBV4-1 and TRBJ2-1; 10 nucleotides line up with TRBD2. Germline V gives CDR1 MGHRA, CDR2 YSYEKL. Trimming took 3 bases from V and 8 from J; bases not matched to a gene: 10. This CDR3 comprises 16 residues. The chain's CDR3 is CASSQFLAGVVDEQFF. The CDR3 DNA follows: TGCGCCAGCAGCCAGTTCCTAGCGGGAGTCGTGGATGAGCAGTTCTTC.

This clonotype was counted at least ten times. CDR3 loop: CSARSYLAANQETQYF. CDR3 bases: TGCAGTGCTAGGAGTTATCTAGCGGCCAACCAAGAGACCCAGTACTTC. J is TRBJ2-5 and V is TRBV20-1; 7 bases are shared with TRBD2. The CDR3 spans 16 residues. Germline-derived CDR1 and CDR2 are DFQATT and SNEGSKA (reference sequence). The V gene end was trimmed by 3 bases and the J gene end by 0 bases; junction bases not matched to a gene: 10.

This clonotype was seen many times. The genes are TRBV25-1 and TRBJ2-4; TRBD1 matches at 7 bases. Trimming cost V 7 bases and J 13 bases; bases outside gene matches: 7. Germline CDR1 is MGHDK and CDR2 is SYGVNS. The CDR3 runs to 11 residues. The CDR3 reads CASTTGVAQYF. The CDR3 coding sequence is TGTGCCAGCACCACAGGGGTCGCGCAGTACTTC.

This clonotype was seen a few times. The genes are TRBV12-3 or TRBV12-4 and TRBJ2-4; D gene unclear. The CDR3 is made up of 15 amino acids. The V and J ends lost 6 bases and 0 bases respectively, with 12 bases between them. The CDR3 sequence is CASRFGGIAKNIQYF. The CDR3 nucleotides are TGTGCCAGCAGATTCGGTGGGATAGCCAAAAACATTCAGTACTTC.

This clonotype was found many times. The V call is TRBV29-1, the J call TRBJ2-2; 14 nucleotides agree with TRBD2. Germline-derived CDR1 and CDR2 are SQVTM and ANQGSEA. The CDR3 consists of 15 residues. The V and J ends lost 6 bases and 7 bases, in that order; junction bases with no gene match: 7. The CDR3 region is CSVSGTSGSIGELFF. The DNA for the CDR3 is TGCAGCGTCTCGGGGACTAGCGGGAGTATCGGGGAGCTGTTTTTT.

This clonotype was seen more than once but under ten times. This sequence joins TRBV6-5 and TRBJ2-7; 8 bases match TRBD2. The CDR3 has 15 residues. V lost 0 bases, J lost 5 bases, and 6 bases stayed unmatched. The V gene's germline CDR1 is MNHEY and CDR2 SVGAGI. The CDR3 DNA follows: TGTGCCAGCAGTTACTCTGCGGGAGGACCAGACGAGCAGTACTTC. It specifies CASSYSAGGPDEQYF.

This clonotype occurred a few times. The rearrangement joins TRBV7-9 to TRBJ2-7, with 7 positions matching TRBD1. After removal of 4 bases from V and 7 bases from J, the junction contained 10 bases not matched to a gene. This CDR3 is built from 14 residues. CDR1 is SEHNR and CDR2 is FQNEAQ in the germline V gene (reference sequence). The CDR3 here is CASSSGQSPMEQYF. In DNA, the CDR3 is TGTGCCAGCAGCTCGGGACAGTCCCCCATGGAGCAGTACTTC.

This clonotype was seen repeatedly, ten times or more. V usage is TRBV9 and J usage is TRBJ2-1, with 10 bases fitting TRBD2. Germline V gene sequence: CDR1 SGDLS, CDR2 YYNGEE. V lost 0 bases to trimming and J lost 8 bases; unmatched junction nucleotides: 2. This CDR3 is built from 14 residues. The CDR3 reads CASSVAGTSDEQFF. CDR3 nucleotides: TGTGCCAGCAGCGTAGCCGGGACTAGCGATGAGCAGTTCTTC.

V and J are TRBV20-1 and TRBJ2-5; tentative D call: TRBD1 (5 bases). V was clipped by 5 bases and J by 4 bases, with 11 bases between them. The CDR3 runs 12 residues. In germline, CDR1 is DFQATT, CDR2 SNEGSKA (reference sequence). CDR3 nucleotides: TGCAGTGCTCACAGGATGCGAGAGACCCAGTACTTC. This translates into CSAHRMRETQYF.

There are many counts of this clonotype. The V call is TRBV29-1, the J call TRBJ2-3, with TRBD1 matching over 11 bases. The CDR3 spans 15 residues. Germline V gives CDR1 SQVTM, CDR2 ANQGSEA. V was clipped by 6 bases and J by 9 bases; unmatched bases: 14. CDR3 nucleotides: TGCAGCGTCCCCGGACAGGGGGCACGGGCGGCGACGCAGTATTTT. Translated: CSVPGQGARAATQYF.